The T cell receptor (beta chain) under discussion was sequenced for a study of blood T cell repertoires in COVID-19. Study-level background: Samples taken during acute and convalescent COVID-19 were collected in the United States, Italy and Spain. The analysed material was cDNA or gDNA that came from T cells, B-cell-depleted T cells, or PBMCs.

Recovered Cohort 3 donors showed two negative PCRs, clearance, or symptom resolution. Authors' analysis steps: Amplification of reference gene primers provided the estimated nucleated cell counts. Measured with immunoSEQ multiplex PCR; TCRdb has only the in-frame clones, and not every one. That table is the source of V, J and clone size, and D and trimming were worked out from the DNA. The sample contains a few hundred thousand clones, around 85% of which appear only once. In this sample, this clone turned up once. The germline V and J ends were trimmed by 1 base and 0 bases, with 10 bases remaining between them. The V gene's germline CDR1 is LGHDT and CDR2 YNNKEL (reference sequence). The CDR3 loop spans 16 amino acids.

Sequenced sample: PBMCs or T cells enriched from blood (not recorded which). The sequence was obtained from a man aged 25 to 40 who had recovered from COVID-19. The chain joins TRBV3-1 (or the pseudogene TRBV3-2) to TRBJ2-4; D is unclear. The CDR3 spells CASSQVPTLAKNIQYF. Here the CDR3 DNA reads TGTGCCAGCAGCCAAGTCCCGACACTAGCCAAAAACATTCAGTACTTC.